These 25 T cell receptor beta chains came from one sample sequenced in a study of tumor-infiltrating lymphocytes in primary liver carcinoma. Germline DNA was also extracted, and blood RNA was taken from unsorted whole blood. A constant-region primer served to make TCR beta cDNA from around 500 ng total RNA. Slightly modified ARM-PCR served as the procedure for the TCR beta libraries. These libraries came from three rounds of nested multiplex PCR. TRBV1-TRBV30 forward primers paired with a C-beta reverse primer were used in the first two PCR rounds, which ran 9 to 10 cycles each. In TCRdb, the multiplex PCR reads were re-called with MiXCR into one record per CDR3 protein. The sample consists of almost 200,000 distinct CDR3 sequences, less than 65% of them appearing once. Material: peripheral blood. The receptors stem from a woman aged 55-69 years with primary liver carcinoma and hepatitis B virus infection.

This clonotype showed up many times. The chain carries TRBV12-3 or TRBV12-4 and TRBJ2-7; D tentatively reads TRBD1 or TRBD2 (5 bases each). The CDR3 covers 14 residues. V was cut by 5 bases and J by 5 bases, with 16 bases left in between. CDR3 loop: CASSAPPGTHEQYF. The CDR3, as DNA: TGTGCCAGCAGTGCCCCCCCTGGGACCCACGAGCAGTACTTC.

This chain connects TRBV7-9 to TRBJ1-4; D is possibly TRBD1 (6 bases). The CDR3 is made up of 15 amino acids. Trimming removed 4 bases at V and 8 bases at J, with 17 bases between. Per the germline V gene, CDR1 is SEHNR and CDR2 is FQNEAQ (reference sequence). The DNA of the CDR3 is TGTGCCAGCAGCTATCTGGTGACAGGCACCGAAAAACTGTTTTTT. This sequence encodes CASSYLVTGTEKLFF.

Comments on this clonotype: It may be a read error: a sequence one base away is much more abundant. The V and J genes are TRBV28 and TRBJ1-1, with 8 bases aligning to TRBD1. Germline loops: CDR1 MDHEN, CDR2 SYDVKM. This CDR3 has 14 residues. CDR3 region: CASSWGQANTVAFF. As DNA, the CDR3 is TGTGCCAGCAGTTGGGGACAGGCTAACACTGTAGCTTTCTTT. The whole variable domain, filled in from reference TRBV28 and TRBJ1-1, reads DVKVTQSSRYLVKRTGEKVFLECVQDMDHENMFWYRQDPGLGLRLIYFSYDVKMKEKGDIPEGYSVSREKKERFSLILESASTNQTSMYLCASSWGQANTVAFFGQGTRLTVV.

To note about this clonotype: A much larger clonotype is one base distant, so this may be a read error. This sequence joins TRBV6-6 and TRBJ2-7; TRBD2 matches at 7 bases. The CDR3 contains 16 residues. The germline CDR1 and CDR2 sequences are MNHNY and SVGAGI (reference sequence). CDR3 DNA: TGTGGCAGCAGTTACAAAGCGGGGTCGCCCCCCTACGAGCAGTACTTC. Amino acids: CGSSYKAGSPPYEQYF.

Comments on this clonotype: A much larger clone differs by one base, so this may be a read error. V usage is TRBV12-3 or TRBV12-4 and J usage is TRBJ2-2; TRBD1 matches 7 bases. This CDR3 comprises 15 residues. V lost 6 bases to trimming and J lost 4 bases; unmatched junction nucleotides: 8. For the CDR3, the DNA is TGTGCCAGCAGCGAAAGGGGGCTGGGCACCGGGGAGCTGTTTTTT. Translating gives CASSERGLGTGELFF.

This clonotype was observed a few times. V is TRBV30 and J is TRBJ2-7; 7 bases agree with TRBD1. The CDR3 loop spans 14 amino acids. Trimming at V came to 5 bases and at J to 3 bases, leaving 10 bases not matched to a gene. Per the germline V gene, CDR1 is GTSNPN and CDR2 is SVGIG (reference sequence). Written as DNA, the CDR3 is TGTGCCTGGTCACGAGGGGGCGCAGGCTACGAGCAGTACTTC. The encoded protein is CAWSRGGAGYEQYF.

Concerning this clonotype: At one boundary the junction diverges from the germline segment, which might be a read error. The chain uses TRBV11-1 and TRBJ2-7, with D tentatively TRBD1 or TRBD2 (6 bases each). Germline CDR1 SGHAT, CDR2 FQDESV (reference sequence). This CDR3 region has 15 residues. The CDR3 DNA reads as TGTGCCATCAGCTTAGGGGGACTCCTAAAGGGAGAGCAGTACTTC. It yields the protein CAISLGGLLKGEQYF.

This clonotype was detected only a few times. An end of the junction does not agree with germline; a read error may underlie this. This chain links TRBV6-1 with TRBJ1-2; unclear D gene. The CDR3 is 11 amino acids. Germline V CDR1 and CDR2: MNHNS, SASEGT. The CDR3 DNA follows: TGTGCCAGCAGAGCCAACTATGACTACACCTTC. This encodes CASRANYDYTF.

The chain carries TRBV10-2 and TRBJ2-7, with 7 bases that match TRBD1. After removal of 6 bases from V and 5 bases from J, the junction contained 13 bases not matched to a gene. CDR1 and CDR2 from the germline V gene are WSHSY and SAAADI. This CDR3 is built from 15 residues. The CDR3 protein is CASRIRQGVHDEQYF. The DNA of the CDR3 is TGCGCCAGCAGGATCCGACAGGGAGTCCACGACGAGCAGTACTTC.

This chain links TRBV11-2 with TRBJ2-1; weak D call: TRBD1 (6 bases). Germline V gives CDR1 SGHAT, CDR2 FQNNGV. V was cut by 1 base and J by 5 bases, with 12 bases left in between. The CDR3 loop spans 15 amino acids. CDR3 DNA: TGTGCCAGCAGCTTAGTTTCTAGGGGGAACAATGAGCAGTTCTTC. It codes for CASSLVSRGNNEQFF.

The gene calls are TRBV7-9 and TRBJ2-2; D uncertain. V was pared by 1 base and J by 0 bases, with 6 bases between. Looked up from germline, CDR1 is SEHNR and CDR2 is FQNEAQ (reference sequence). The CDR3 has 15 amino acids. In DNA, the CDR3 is TGTGCCAGCAGCTTAGTTTGGCCGAACACCGGGGAGCTGTTTTTT. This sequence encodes CASSLVWPNTGELFF. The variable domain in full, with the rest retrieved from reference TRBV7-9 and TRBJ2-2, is DTGVSQNPRHKITKRGQNVTFRCDPISEHNRLYWYRQTLGQGPEFLTYFQNEAQLEKSRLLSDRFSAERPKGSFSTLEIQRTEQGDSAMYLCASSLVWPNTGELFFGEGSRLTVL.

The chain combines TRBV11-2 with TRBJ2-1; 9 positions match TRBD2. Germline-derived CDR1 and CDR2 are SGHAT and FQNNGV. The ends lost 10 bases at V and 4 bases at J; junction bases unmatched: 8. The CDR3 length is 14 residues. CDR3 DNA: TGTGCCACCAGATTCCTAGCGGGGTACAATGAGCAGTTCTTC. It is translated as CATRFLAGYNEQFF.

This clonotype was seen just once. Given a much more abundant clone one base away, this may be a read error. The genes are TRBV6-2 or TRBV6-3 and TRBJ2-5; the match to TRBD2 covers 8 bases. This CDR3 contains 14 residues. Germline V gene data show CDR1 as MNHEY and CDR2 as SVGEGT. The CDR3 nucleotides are TGTGCCAGCAATTACTACGGGAGGGGAGAGACCCAGTACTTC. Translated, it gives CASNYYGRGETQYF.

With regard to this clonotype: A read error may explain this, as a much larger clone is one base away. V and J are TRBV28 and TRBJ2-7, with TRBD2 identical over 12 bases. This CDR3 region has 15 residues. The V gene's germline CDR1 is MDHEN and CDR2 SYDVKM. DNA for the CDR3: TGTGCCAGCTGTTTCATGACTAGCGGGAGACCCGAGCAGTACTTC. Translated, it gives CASCFMTSGRPEQYF.

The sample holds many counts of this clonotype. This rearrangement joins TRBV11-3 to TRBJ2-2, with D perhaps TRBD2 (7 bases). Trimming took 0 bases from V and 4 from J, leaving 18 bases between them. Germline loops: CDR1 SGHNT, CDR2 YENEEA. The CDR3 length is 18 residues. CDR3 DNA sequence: TGTGCCAGCAGCTTAGATCTACGGGGGGCCTTAACCACCGGGGAGCTGTTTTTT. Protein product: CASSLDLRGALTTGELFF.

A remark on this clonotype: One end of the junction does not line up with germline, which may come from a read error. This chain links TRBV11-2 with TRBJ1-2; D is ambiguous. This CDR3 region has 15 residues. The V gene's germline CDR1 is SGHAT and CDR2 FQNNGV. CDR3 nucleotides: TGTGCCAACAGCTTGGATCGAGTAGACGCCTATGGCTACACCTTC. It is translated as CANSLDRVDAYGYTF.

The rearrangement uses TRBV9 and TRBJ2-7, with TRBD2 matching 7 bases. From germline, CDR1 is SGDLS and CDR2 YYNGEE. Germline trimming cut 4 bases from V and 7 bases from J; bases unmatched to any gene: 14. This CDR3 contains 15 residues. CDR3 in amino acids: CASSSRPSTSAEQYF. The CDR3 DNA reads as TGTGCCAGCAGCTCTCGCCCTTCCACTAGCGCTGAGCAGTACTTC.

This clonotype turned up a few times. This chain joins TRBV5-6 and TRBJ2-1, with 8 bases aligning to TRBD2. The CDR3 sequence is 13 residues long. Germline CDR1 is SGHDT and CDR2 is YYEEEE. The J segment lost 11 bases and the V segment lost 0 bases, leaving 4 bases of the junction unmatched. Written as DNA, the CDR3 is TGTGCCAGCAGCTTGGTTGCGGGAGGCCAGCAGTTCTTC. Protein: CASSLVAGGQQFF.

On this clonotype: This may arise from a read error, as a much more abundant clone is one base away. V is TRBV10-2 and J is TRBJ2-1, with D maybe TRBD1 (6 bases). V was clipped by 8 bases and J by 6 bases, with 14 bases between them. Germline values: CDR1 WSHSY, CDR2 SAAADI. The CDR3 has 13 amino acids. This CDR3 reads CASGRSGANEQFF. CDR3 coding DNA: TGCGCCAGCGGCCGCTCAGGGGCCAATGAGCAGTTCTTC.

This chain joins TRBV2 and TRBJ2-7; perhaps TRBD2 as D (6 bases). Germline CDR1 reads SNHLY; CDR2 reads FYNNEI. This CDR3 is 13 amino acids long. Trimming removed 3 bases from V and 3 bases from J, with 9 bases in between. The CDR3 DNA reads TGTGCCAGCAGTGACGGCGGGATCTACGAGCAGTACTTC. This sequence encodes CASSDGGIYEQYF.

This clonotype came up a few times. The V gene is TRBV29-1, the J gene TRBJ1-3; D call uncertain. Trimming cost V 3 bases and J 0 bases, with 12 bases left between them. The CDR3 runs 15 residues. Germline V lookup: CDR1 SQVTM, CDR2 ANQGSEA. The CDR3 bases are TGCAGCGTTGAGTCGACACTACTCTCTGGAAACACCATATATTTT. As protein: CSVESTLLSGNTIYF.

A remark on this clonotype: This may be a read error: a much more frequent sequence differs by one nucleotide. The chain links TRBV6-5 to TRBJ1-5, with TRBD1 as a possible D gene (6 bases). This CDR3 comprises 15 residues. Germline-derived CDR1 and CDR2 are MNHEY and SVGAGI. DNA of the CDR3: TGTGCCAGCAGTGACTCTGGGCGGGGGCATCAGCCCCAGCAGTTT. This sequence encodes CASSDSGRGHQPQQF.

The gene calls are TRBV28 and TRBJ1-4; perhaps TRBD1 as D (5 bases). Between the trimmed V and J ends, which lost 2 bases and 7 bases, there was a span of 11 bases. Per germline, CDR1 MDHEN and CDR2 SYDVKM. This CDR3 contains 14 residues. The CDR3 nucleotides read TGTGCCAGCAGTTTAAGACAGTTGAGTGAAAAACTGTTTTTT. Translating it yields CASSLRQLSEKLFF.

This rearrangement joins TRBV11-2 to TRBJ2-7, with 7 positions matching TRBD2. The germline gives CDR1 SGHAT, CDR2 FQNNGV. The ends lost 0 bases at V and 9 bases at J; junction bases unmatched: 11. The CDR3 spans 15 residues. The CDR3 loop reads CASSLDLAAGSRQYF. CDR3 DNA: TGTGCCAGCAGCTTAGATTTGGCAGCGGGAAGTCGGCAGTACTTC.

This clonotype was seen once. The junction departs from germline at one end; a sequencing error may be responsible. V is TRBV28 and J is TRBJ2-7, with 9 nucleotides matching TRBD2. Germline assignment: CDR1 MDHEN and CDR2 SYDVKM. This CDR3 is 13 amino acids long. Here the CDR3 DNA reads TGTGCCAGCACCTCGACTAGCGGCTACAAGCAGTACTTC. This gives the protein CASTSTSGYKQYF.